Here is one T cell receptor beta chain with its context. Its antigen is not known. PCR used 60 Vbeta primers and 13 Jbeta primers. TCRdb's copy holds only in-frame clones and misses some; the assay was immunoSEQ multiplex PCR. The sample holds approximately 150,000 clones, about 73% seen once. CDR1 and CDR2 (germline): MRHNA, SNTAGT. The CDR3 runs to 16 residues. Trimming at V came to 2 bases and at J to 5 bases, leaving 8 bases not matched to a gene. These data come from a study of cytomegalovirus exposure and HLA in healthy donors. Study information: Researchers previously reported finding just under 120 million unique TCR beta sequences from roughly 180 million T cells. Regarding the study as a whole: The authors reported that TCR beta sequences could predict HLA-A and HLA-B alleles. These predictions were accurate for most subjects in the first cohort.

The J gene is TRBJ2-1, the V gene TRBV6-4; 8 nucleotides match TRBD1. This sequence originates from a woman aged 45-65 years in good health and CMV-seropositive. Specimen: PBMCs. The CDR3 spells CASSDLAGQGHNEQFF. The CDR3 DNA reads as TGTGCCAGCAGTGACCTGGCAGGACAGGGCCACAATGAGCAGTTCTTC.